This T cell receptor (beta chain) is from a study of T-cell memory formation after mild COVID-19. Study at large: TCR clusters were largely donor specific. Whole-study findings and limits: CD4/CD8 balance characterized clones contracting day 15 to 85, and CD4+ skew characterized later expanders. Some responding clones appeared in pre-infection memory, suggesting cross-reactive memory joined.

This clonotype has a count of ten or more. Its antigen is unknown. TCRdb recomputed calls from the 5' RACE reads with MiXCR, one row per CDR3 protein. The sample consists of about 350,000 distinct CDR3 sequences, roughly an eighth of them appearing once. The CDR3 totals 16 residues. Trimming took off 5 bases at V and 3 bases at J, with 19 bases between the two ends. Looked up from germline, CDR1 is SGHRS and CDR2 is YFSETQ. The gene calls are TRBV5-1 and TRBJ2-3, with D perhaps assigned TRBD1 or TRBD2 (6 bases each). The sequence was collected from a man aged 18 to 29 who had mild COVID-19 (a few samples of this study predate the infection). Cell type and time point are not known. Sequenced material: PBMCs or a T cell subset sorted from them (not recorded which). CDR3 loop: CASSPENREATDTQYF. Written as DNA, the CDR3 is TGCGCCAGCAGTCCCGAAAACAGGGAGGCAACAGATACGCAGTATTTT.